Each of the 22 T cell receptor beta chains below was sequenced from the same sample in a study of blood T cell repertoires in COVID-19. The data were produced by immunoSEQ multiplex PCR, yet TCRdb's version contains in-frame clones alone and is incomplete. The sample holds about 140,000 clones, roughly 84% seen once. The sample consisted of PBMCs or T cells enriched from blood (not recorded which). These receptors all come from a man between 65 and 85 years old who had been exposed to COVID-19.

The chain is built from TRBV3-1 (or the pseudogene TRBV3-2) and TRBJ2-7; D is perhaps TRBD2 (5 bases). Trimming took 1 base from V and 3 from J, leaving 10 bases between them. This CDR3 is built from 14 residues. Germline V gene data show CDR1 as LGHDT and CDR2 as YNNKEL (reference sequence). The CDR3 here is CASSQGTRDYEQYF. The CDR3 nucleotides are TGTGCCAGCAGCCAAGGGACTCGGGACTACGAGCAGTACTTC.

The chain uses TRBV5-1 and TRBJ2-1; D call uncertain. Germline V gene sequence: CDR1 SGHRS, CDR2 YFSETQ. CDR3 size: 15 residues. Trimming removed 0 bases from V and 0 bases from J, with 7 bases in between. CDR3 residues: CASSLDGVSYNEQFF. CDR3 sequence (DNA): TGCGCCAGCAGCTTGGATGGAGTCTCCTACAATGAGCAGTTCTTC.

As to this clone: One junction end does not reproduce the germline sequence, and a read error may be involved. The chain combines TRBV20-1 with TRBJ1-4, with D unclear. The CDR3 contains 10 residues. In germline, CDR1 is DFQATT, CDR2 SNEGSKA (reference sequence). Written as DNA, the CDR3 is TGCAGTGCTGCCCCGGGAGTTCGGGTTTTT. Protein: CSAAPGVRVF.

The J gene is TRBJ1-2, the V gene TRBV18; TRBD1 matches 10 bases. Germline-derived CDR1 and CDR2 are KGHSH and LQKENI. Unmatched junction bases numbered 2, after V lost 3 bases and J lost 4 bases. The CDR3 totals 14 residues. In nucleotides, the CDR3 is TGTGCCAGCTCACCCAGACAGGGGGCCTATGGCTACACCTTC. It is translated as CASSPRQGAYGYTF.

The chain employs TRBV2 and TRBJ1-3, with D maybe TRBD1 (5 bases). The CDR3 spans 15 residues. Deletions cut 4 bases from V and 0 bases from J, with 10 bases between. Germline-derived CDR1 and CDR2 are SNHLY and FYNNEI. CDR3 region: CASSVGALSGNTIYF. In nucleotides, the CDR3 is TGTGCCAGCAGTGTAGGGGCCCTCTCTGGAAACACCATATATTTT.

The rearrangement uses TRBV6-2 or TRBV6-3 and TRBJ2-7, with D perhaps TRBD2 (6 bases). This CDR3 comprises 15 residues. Germline V gene lookup returns CDR1 MNHEY and CDR2 SVGEGT. The V and J ends lost 0 bases and 3 bases respectively, with 12 bases between them. The CDR3 nucleotides read TGTGCCAGCAGTTACTCGACTAGTTCTCACTACGAGCAGTACTTC. It is translated as CASSYSTSSHYEQYF.

The chain joins TRBV19 to TRBJ1-1; 10 bases match TRBD1. The CDR3 is 15 amino acids. From germline, CDR1 is LNHDA and CDR2 SQIVND (reference sequence). V gave up 5 bases and J gave up 6 bases; unmatched junction bases: 9. The CDR3 reads CASSPGTGAAPEAFF. The CDR3 bases are TGTGCCAGTAGTCCTGGGACAGGGGCAGCCCCTGAAGCTTTCTTT.

This clone has a single count. The chain employs TRBV3-1 (or the pseudogene TRBV3-2) and TRBJ1-2; D might be TRBD1 (6 bases). V lost 4 bases and J 7 bases, leaving 13 bases between the germline ends. CDR3 length: 13 amino acids. Per the germline V gene, CDR1 is LGHDT and CDR2 is YNNKEL (reference sequence). DNA of the CDR3: TGTGCCAGCAGCCCGATGGACAGAACTGGCTACACCTTC. Protein product: CASSPMDRTGYTF.

The chain couples TRBV12-5 to TRBJ2-1; TRBD1 might be the D (5 bases). CDR1 and CDR2 from the germline V gene are LGHNT and FRNRAP. The CDR3 contains 13 residues. V lost 1 base to trimming and J lost 9 bases, with 10 bases between them. The CDR3 DNA sequence: TGTGCTAGTGGTTTGGATTTAGGGGCTGAGCAGTTCTTC. As protein: CASGLDLGAEQFF. Variable domain in full (rest from reference TRBV12-5 and TRBJ2-1): DARVTQTPRHKVTEMGQEVTMRCQPILGHNTVFWYRQTMMQGLELLAYFRNRAPLDDSGMPKDRFSAEMPDATLATLKIQPSEPRDSAVYFCASGLDLGAEQFFGPGTRLTVL.

The chain recombines TRBV21-1 with TRBJ2-7; TRBD1 is the table's D call and was not checked against the DNA. TRBV21-1 is a recognized pseudogene. The CDR3 extends over 15 amino acids. This CDR3 is CASSKEAGGSYEQYF. The CDR3 nucleotides are TGTGCCAGCAGCAAAGAGGCAGGGGGCTCCTACGAGCAGTACTTC.

CDR3 sequence reads: CASSQSGQGTNEQFF. The CDR3 DNA reads as TGTGCCAGCAGCCAGTCGGGACAGGGTACCAATGAGCAGTTCTTC. The chain recombines TRBV6-5 with TRBJ2-1; the match to TRBD1 covers 9 bases. Germline V lookup: CDR1 MNHEY, CDR2 SVGAGI. The CDR3 extends over 15 amino acids. Trimming at V came to 6 bases and at J to 6 bases, leaving 9 bases not matched to a gene.

The V call is TRBV14, the J call TRBJ2-5, with D maybe TRBD1 (5 bases). V lost 9 bases and J 6 bases, leaving 23 bases between the germline ends. The CDR3 sequence is 15 residues long. The germline V gene encodes CDR1 SGHDN and CDR2 FVKESK. The CDR3 region has the DNA TGTGCCAGTGGGCCGTATCAGGCAGGGTCCAAGACCCAGTACTTC. Translated, it gives CASGPYQAGSKTQYF.

The genes are TRBV27 and TRBJ2-7, with 8 bases matching TRBD1. CDR3 size: 14 residues. Trimming took 2 bases from V and 3 from J; bases not matched to a gene: 3. Looked up from germline, CDR1 is MNHEY and CDR2 is SMNVEV (reference sequence). CDR3 amino acids: CASSLIGQGYEQYF. In DNA form, the CDR3 reads TGTGCCAGCAGTTTAATCGGACAGGGCTACGAGCAGTACTTC.

The chain uses TRBV9 and TRBJ1-1, with D perhaps matching TRBD1 (5 bases). The CDR3 consists of 15 residues. In germline, CDR1 is SGDLS, CDR2 YYNGEE. Trimming stripped 0 bases from V and 4 bases from J, with 13 bases between. The DNA for the CDR3 is TGTGCCAGCAGCGTAGGCAGGGAGGTACCCACTGAAGCTTTCTTT. As protein: CASSVGREVPTEAFF. Complete variable domain (other parts from reference TRBV9 and TRBJ1-1): DSGVTQTPKHLITATGQRVTLRCSPRSGDLSVYWYQQSLDQGLQFLIQYYNGEERAKGNILERFSAQQFPDLHSELNLSSLELGDSALYFCASSVGREVPTEAFFGQGTRLTVV.

This chain links TRBV3-1 (or the pseudogene TRBV3-2) with TRBJ1-1; D gene ambiguous. V was trimmed by 0 bases and J by 11 bases, leaving 10 bases between them. CDR1 and CDR2 from the germline V gene are LGHDT and YNNKEL (reference sequence). CDR3 size: 12 residues. CDR3 in DNA: TGTGCCAGCAGCCAAGATGGGAGGAGGGCTTTCTTT. Translation: CASSQDGRRAFF.

The chain uses TRBV6-6 and TRBJ1-2; 8 bases map to TRBD1. This CDR3 is 13 amino acids long. CDR1 is MNHNY and CDR2 is SVGAGI in the germline V gene (reference sequence). Unmatched junction bases numbered 6, after V lost 6 bases and J lost 6 bases. The CDR3: CASSEDRVNGYTF. In nucleotides, the CDR3 is TGTGCCAGCAGCGAGGACAGGGTTAATGGCTACACCTTC.

The rearrangement links TRBV7-8 to TRBJ1-2; TRBD1 is a possible D gene (6 bases). CDR3 length: 14 residues. CDR1 and CDR2 (germline): SGHVS, FQNEAQ. The germline V and J ends were trimmed by 1 base and 8 bases, with 14 bases remaining between them. DNA of the CDR3: TGTGCCAGCAGCTTAGAACAGGGAATGGCGGGCTACACCTTC. Amino acid sequence: CASSLEQGMAGYTF.

The chain carries TRBV5-6 and TRBJ2-3, with 9 nucleotides matching TRBD2. The V gene's germline CDR1 is SGHDT and CDR2 YYEEEE. The V gene end was trimmed by 0 bases and the J gene end by 4 bases; junction bases not matched to a gene: 6. This CDR3 is built from 16 residues. The CDR3 reads CASSLGGLAGPDTQYF. DNA for the CDR3: TGTGCCAGCAGCTTGGGGGGACTAGCTGGGCCAGATACGCAGTATTTT.

The chain uses TRBV27 and TRBJ2-7; D possibly corresponds to TRBD2 (7 bases). Trimming pared 5 bases from V and 12 bases from J, leaving 20 bases between. The CDR3 loop spans 13 amino acids. Germline V gives CDR1 MNHEY, CDR2 SMNVEV (reference sequence). CDR3 bases: TGTGCCAGCAGTCCACGACACGGGGGGCGCCTGTACTTC. This encodes CASSPRHGGRLYF.

The table lists this clone with a count of one. The genes are TRBV24-1 and TRBJ1-2; D remains unclear. Germline V gene sequence: CDR1 KGHDR, CDR2 SFDVKD. The CDR3 is 13 amino acids. Deletions cut 1 base from V and 6 bases from J, with 8 bases between. The CDR3 DNA reads as TGTGCCACCAGTGATTTTTCCGGGAATGGCTACACCTTC. Protein product: CATSDFSGNGYTF.

This chain connects TRBV5-4 to TRBJ1-1; possible D gene TRBD1, 6 bases. V was clipped by 0 bases and J by 8 bases, with 8 bases between them. There are 12 residues in the CDR3. Germline V lookup: CDR1 SGHNT, CDR2 YYREEE (reference sequence). CDR3 amino acids: CASSLGTVEAFF. The DNA of the CDR3 is TGTGCCAGCAGCTTGGGGACAGTCGAAGCTTTCTTT.

This clone was recorded a few times. The chain carries TRBV4-2 and TRBJ2-1; 9 positions agree with TRBD2. With 0 bases clipped from V and 7 bases from J, the junction kept 13 bases outside the gene matches. CDR1 and CDR2 from the germline V gene are LGHNA and YNFKEQ. The CDR3 totals 18 residues. The CDR3 DNA reads TGTGCCAGCAGCCAAGAGTGGGGCGGGAGGGCCTATAAAAATGAGCAGTTCTTC. This sequence encodes CASSQEWGGRAYKNEQFF.